This note documents a single TCR beta chain sequence. The protocol was immunoSEQ multiplex PCR, while the TCRdb copy is restricted to in-frame clones and leaves out a portion. The sample has tens of thousands of clones, 70% to 90% seen once. This sample is drawn from a study of control samples from healthy donors and cancer patients. The material sequenced was blood. The sequence was obtained from a woman aged 45-60 years in good health.

As DNA, the CDR3 is TGCGCCAGCAGCTTGGACTATCCGGGACTCAATCAGCCCCAGCATTTT. As protein: CASSLDYPGLNQPQHF. The rearrangement uses TRBV5-1 and TRBJ1-5; possible D gene TRBD1, 5 bases. V was shortened by 0 bases and J by 3 bases, with 13 bases between the two germline ends. This CDR3 contains 16 residues. Germline assignment: CDR1 SGHRS and CDR2 YFSETQ.